The source of this TCR beta chain is a study of T cells in Graves' hyperthyroidism and ophthalmopathy. As for this clonotype: This CDR3 fails to terminate in the conserved phenylalanine or tryptophan, so it likely reflects a read error.

The CDR3 loop spans 16 amino acids. Germline assignment: CDR1 LNHNV and CDR2 YYDKDF (reference sequence). V lost 6 bases and J lost 2; bases outside the gene matches: 11. RNA transcripts gave rise to amplified TCR beta CDR3 regions. HTBI primers were the set used in a first-round RT-PCR of the TCR CDR3. TCRdb itself ran the multiplex PCR reads through MiXCR, one entry per CDR3 protein. The sample lists 660,000 or so distinct CDR3 sequences; roughly 46% were seen once. Input material: peripheral blood or thyroid tissue (not recorded which). The gene calls are TRBV15 and TRBJ1-2, with 8 bases aligning to TRBD1. The source is an adult man with Graves' disease, either hyperthyroidism or ophthalmopathy (not recorded which). The DNA for the CDR3 is TGTGCCACCAGTGATCCCACCGGGACAGGAAACTATGGCTACACCCTC. It yields the protein CATSDPTGTGNYGYTL.